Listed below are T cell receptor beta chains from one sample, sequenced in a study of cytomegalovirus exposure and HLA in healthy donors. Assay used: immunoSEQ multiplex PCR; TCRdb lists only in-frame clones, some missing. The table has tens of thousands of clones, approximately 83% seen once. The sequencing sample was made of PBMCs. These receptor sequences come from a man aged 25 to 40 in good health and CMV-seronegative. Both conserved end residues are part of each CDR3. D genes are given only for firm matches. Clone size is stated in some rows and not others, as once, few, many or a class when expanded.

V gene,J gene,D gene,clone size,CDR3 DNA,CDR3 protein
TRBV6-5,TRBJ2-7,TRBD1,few,TGTGCCAGCAGCCCGACAGGGTTCAACGAGCAGTACTTC,CASSPTGFNEQYF
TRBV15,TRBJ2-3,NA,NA,TGTGCCACCAGCAGTTCTAGCCCAGATACGCAGTATTTT,CATSSSSPDTQYF
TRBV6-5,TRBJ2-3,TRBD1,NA,TGTGCCAGCAGTAGCCCAGGGGGCTTGGGCAGCGGGCAGTATTTT,CASSSPGGLGSGQYF
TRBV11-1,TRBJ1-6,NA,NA,TGTGCCAGCAGCTTAGGGGGGGCCTATAATTCACCCCTCCACTTT,CASSLGGAYNSPLHF
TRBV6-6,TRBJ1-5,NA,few,TGTGCCAGCAGGACCGCTGCGGCAGACTCCAATCAGCCCCAGCATTTT,CASRTAAADSNQPQHF
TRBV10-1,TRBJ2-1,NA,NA,TGCGTTACCAAGGGGAGGCGCTCCTACAATGAGCAGTTCTTC,CVTKGRRSYNEQFF
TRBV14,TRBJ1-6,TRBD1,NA,TGTGCCAGCAGCCAAGGGAGGGGGCCGAATTCACCCCTCCACTTT,CASSQGRGPNSPLHF
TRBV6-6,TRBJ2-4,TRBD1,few,TGTGCCAGCAGTAGGGGACAGCCCCGCGCAGGAAACATTCAGTACTTC,CASSRGQPRAGNIQYF
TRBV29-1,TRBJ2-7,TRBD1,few,TGCAGCGTCTCCGGACAGGGGGACTCCTACGAGCAGTACTTC,CSVSGQGDSYEQYF
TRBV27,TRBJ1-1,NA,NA,TGTGCCAGCAGTTTACTCAGGGGTGGTGAAGCTTTCTTT,CASSLLRGGEAFF
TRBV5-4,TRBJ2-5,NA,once,TGTGCCAGCAGCCTCGCGGCAGGGGAGACCCAGTACTTC,CASSLAAGETQYF
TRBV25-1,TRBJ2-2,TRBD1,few,TGTGCCAGCAGTGAATCCGCGGGGACAGGGACCGGGGAGCTGTTTTTT,CASSESAGTGTGELFF
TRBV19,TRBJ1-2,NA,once,TGTGCCAGTAGTATTGCGGGGTCCAACTATGGCTACACCTTC,CASSIAGSNYGYTF
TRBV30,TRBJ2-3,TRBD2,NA,TGTGCCTGGAGCAGGGGACTAGCGGGAGGGCCAGATACGCAGTATTTT,CAWSRGLAGGPDTQYF
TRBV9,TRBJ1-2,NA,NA,TGTGCCAGCAGCGCAGGTGCAGGGGACTATGGCTACACCTTC,CASSAGAGDYGYTF
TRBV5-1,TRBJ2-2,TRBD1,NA,TGCGCCAGCAGCTTGGGGGACAGAAAAGGCACCGGGGAGCTGTTTTTT,CASSLGDRKGTGELFF
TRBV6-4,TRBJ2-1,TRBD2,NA,TGTGCCAGCAGCCCCAGCGGGGTGTACAATGAGCAGTTCTTC,CASSPSGVYNEQFF
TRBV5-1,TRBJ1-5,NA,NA,TGCGCCAGCAGCTTTCCCCTCCCCAGGGGCGTTAACAATCAGCCCCAGCATTTT,CASSFPLPRGVNNQPQHF
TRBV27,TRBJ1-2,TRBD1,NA,TGTGCCAGCAGTTTACGGGACAGGGGGTTGCAAGGCTACACCTTC,CASSLRDRGLQGYTF
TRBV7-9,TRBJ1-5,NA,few,TGTGCCAGCAGCCTTTACCGGGGGGGGTCCAATCAGCCCCAGCATTTT,CASSLYRGGSNQPQHF
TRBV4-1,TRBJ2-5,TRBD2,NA,TGCGCCAGCAGCCCCGAGATGGCGGGGGGAGCAGAGACCCAGTACTTC,CASSPEMAGGAETQYF
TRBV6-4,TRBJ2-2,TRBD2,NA,TGTGCCAGCAGTGACCCTAGCGGGGCCGGGGAGCTGTTTTTT,CASSDPSGAGELFF
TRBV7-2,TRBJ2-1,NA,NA,TGTGCCAGCAGCTCCTCGGCAGGGTACAATGAGCAGTTCTTC,CASSSSAGYNEQFF
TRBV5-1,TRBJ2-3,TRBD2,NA,TGCGCCAGCACCGCCAGACTAGCGGGAGGCACAGATACGCAGTATTTT,CASTARLAGGTDTQYF
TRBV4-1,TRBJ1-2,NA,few,TGCGCCAGCAGCCCAACCGGTGGGAGTACCTATGGCTACACCTTC,CASSPTGGSTYGYTF
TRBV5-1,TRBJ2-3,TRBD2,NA,TGCGCCAGCAGCTCCCTAGCGGGGCCCACAGATACGCAGTATTTT,CASSSLAGPTDTQYF